These 26 T cell receptor beta chains came from one sample sequenced in a study of T cell repertoires in cytomegalovirus infection. From the reads, TCRdb called clonotypes with MiXCR, one entry per CDR3 protein. The sample lists over 300,000 distinct CDR3 sequences, 8% to 9.5% occurring once. Sequencing was done on a sample of PBMCs. These receptors originate from a human donor in good health (CMV status not recorded). Some clones in this sample may be carry-over from other donors' samples.

This clonotype was seen a few times. This chain connects TRBV3-1 to TRBJ1-1; the match to TRBD1 covers 7 bases. Looked up from germline, CDR1 is LGHDT and CDR2 is YNNKEL (reference sequence). CDR3 length: 13 residues. The J segment lost 13 bases and the V segment lost 4 bases, leaving 12 bases of the junction unmatched. CDR3 coding DNA: TGTGCCAGCAGCCGACAGGGTTCATACGGTCTTTTCTTT. Its protein is CASSRQGSYGLFF. Full variable domain (outside the CDR3, taken from reference TRBV3-1 and TRBJ1-1): DTAVSQTPKYLVTQMGNDKSIKCEQNLGHDTMYWYKQDSKKFLKIMFSYNNKELIINETVPNRFSPKSPDKAHLNLHINSLELGDSAVYFCASSRQGSYGLFFGQGTRLTVV.

V and J are TRBV10-3 and TRBJ1-1, with 7 positions matching TRBD1. V shed 6 bases, J shed 9 bases, and the junction held 10 bases outside the gene matches. In germline, CDR1 is ENHRY, CDR2 SYGVKD. This CDR3 has 13 residues. The CDR3 sequence: CAIRPPDRAQAFF. As DNA, the CDR3 is TGTGCCATCAGGCCCCCAGACAGGGCTCAAGCTTTCTTT.

The chain combines TRBV19 with TRBJ2-7; maybe TRBD2 (5 bases). Per germline, CDR1 LNHDA and CDR2 SQIVND (reference sequence). V lost 4 bases, J lost 2 bases, and 15 bases lay in between. This CDR3 comprises 15 residues. The DNA for the CDR3 is TGTGCCAGTAGTAAGGCAAGGACTGAAACCTACGAGCAGTACTTC. Translating it yields CASSKARTETYEQYF.

Note on this clonotype: This may stem from a read error, because a much larger clone lies one nucleotide away. The chain links TRBV7-2 to TRBJ2-5; 9 positions match TRBD2. Germline trimming cut 5 bases from V and 0 bases from J; bases unmatched to any gene: 4. CDR3 length: 15 amino acids. Germline V CDR1 and CDR2: SGHTA, FQGNSA. The chain's CDR3 is CASSPLAGDQETQYF. The CDR3 region has the DNA TGTGCCAGCAGCCCCTTAGCGGGGGACCAAGAGACCCAGTACTTC.

About this clonotype itself: A clone one base away is much larger, so this may be a read error. The rearrangement links TRBV4-3 to TRBJ2-3; no reliable D call. Germline CDR1 reads LGHNA; CDR2 reads YSLEER. This CDR3 spans 16 amino acids. V dropped 2 bases and J dropped 4 bases, with 16 bases sitting between them. The CDR3 region is CASSQSIVLGSDTQYF. The CDR3 nucleotides are TGCGCCAGCAGCCAATCAATAGTTTTGGGATCAGATACGCAGTATTTT.

V gene TRBV7-6 combines with J gene TRBJ2-3; D is unclear. CDR1 is SGHVS and CDR2 is FNYEAQ in the germline V gene. V was clipped by 7 bases and J by 3 bases, with 11 bases between them. The CDR3 sequence is 13 residues long. The CDR3 is CASTPPLTDTQYF. CDR3 DNA sequence: TGTGCCAGCACCCCGCCATTGACAGATACGCAGTATTTT.

This clonotype was counted between two and nine times. The chain joins TRBV6-1 to TRBJ2-1; D gene unclear. The CDR3 totals 12 residues. CDR1 and CDR2 from the germline V gene are MNHNS and SASEGT. The V gene lost 2 bases and the J gene lost 9 bases, with 8 bases spanning the gap. The CDR3 nucleotides are TGTGCCAGCAGTGAATTTTTGGGTGAGCAGTTCTTC. Amino acid sequence: CASSEFLGEQFF.

As for this clonotype: A much larger clone sits a single nucleotide away, making a read error possible. The chain employs TRBV29-1 and TRBJ1-4, with 7 bases lining up with TRBD1. The CDR3 spans 18 residues. Germline V gene data show CDR1 as SQVTM and CDR2 as ANQGSEA. The CDR3 here is CSVEGIQGLGGTNEKPFF. The CDR3 nucleotides read TGCAGCGTTGAAGGGATACAGGGCTTAGGGGGCACTAATGAAAAACCGTTTTTT. The variable domain in full, completed from reference TRBV29-1 and TRBJ1-4, reads SAVISQKPSRDICQRGTSLTIQCQVDSQVTMMFWYRQQPGQSLTLIATANQGSEATYESGFVIDKFPISRPNLTFSTLTVSNMSPEDSSIYLCSVEGIQGLGGTNEKPFFGSGTQLSVL.

The sample holds many counts of this clonotype. The chain joins TRBV7-2 to TRBJ2-1; no clear D. Trimming left V 2 bases short and J 8 bases short, with 16 bases between. Germline V CDR1 and CDR2: SGHTA, FQGNSA. The CDR3 has 15 amino acids. For the CDR3, the DNA is TGTGCCAGCAGCTTAAACACCTCCCCAGACCATGAGCAGTTCTTC. This gives the protein CASSLNTSPDHEQFF.

This clonotype was detected only a few times. The V and J genes are TRBV7-3 and TRBJ1-2; D gene unclear. The ends were cut back, 2 bases at V and 5 bases at J, with 15 bases in the middle. The germline V gene has CDR1 SGHTA and CDR2 FQGTGA. The CDR3 runs to 15 residues. The CDR3 nucleotides are TGTGCCAGCAGCTTATTAACCCCCGTAGATTATGGCTACACCTTC. This codes for CASSLLTPVDYGYTF.

This clonotype was counted only a few times. The genes are TRBV30 and TRBJ2-4; TRBD2 matches 7 bases. CDR3 size: 17 residues. V lost 2 bases and J lost 0; bases outside the gene matches: 10. The germline CDR1 and CDR2 sequences are GTSNPN and SVGIG (reference sequence). CDR3 coding DNA: TGTGCCTGGAGTCCCCCTTCTAGCGGTGAAGCCAAAAACATTCAGTACTTC. Its translation is CAWSPPSSGEAKNIQYF.

This clonotype was seen a few times. The chain couples TRBV29-1 to TRBJ1-2, with D unresolved. V was pared by 2 bases and J by 4 bases, with 14 bases between. Germline loops: CDR1 SQVTM, CDR2 ANQGSEA. This CDR3 has 14 amino acids. Written as DNA, the CDR3 is TGCAGCGTTGAAAACCGTCTTTTAAGCTATGGCTACACCTTC. Its translation is CSVENRLLSYGYTF.

This clonotype was seen repeatedly, ten times or more. The genes are TRBV7-8 and TRBJ2-1; TRBD2 aligns across 10 bases. The CDR3 covers 15 residues. J gave up 7 bases and V 6 bases, and 9 bases lay outside the gene matches. The germline gives CDR1 SGHVS, CDR2 FQNEAQ. In nucleotides, the CDR3 is TGTGCCAGCAGTTCAAGCGGGAGGGCCTTAAATGAGCAGTTCTTC. Amino acids: CASSSSGRALNEQFF.

There are many counts of this clonotype. This chain joins TRBV28 and TRBJ1-2, with D perhaps matching TRBD1 (5 bases). The V gene lost 7 bases and the J gene lost 2 bases, with 11 bases spanning the gap. Germline CDR1 is MDHEN and CDR2 is SYDVKM. The CDR3 spans 13 residues. Here the CDR3 DNA reads TGTGCCAGCACGGGGACCGTGAACTATGGCTACACCTTC. Its protein is CASTGTVNYGYTF.

This clonotype has a handful of counts. The chain recombines TRBV6-5 with TRBJ2-7, with D maybe TRBD1 (6 bases). V lost 0 bases to trimming and J lost 3 bases, with 9 bases between them. Germline values: CDR1 MNHEY, CDR2 SVGAGI. The CDR3 consists of 14 residues. The CDR3 sequence is CASSYSNRDYEQYF. In DNA form, the CDR3 reads TGTGCCAGCAGTTACTCGAACAGGGACTACGAGCAGTACTTC.

There are a few counts of this clonotype. The chain combines TRBV6-2 or TRBV6-3 with TRBJ2-7, with 9 bases lining up with TRBD1. There are 15 residues in the CDR3. Trimming cost V 7 bases and J 6 bases; bases outside gene matches: 13. The germline gives CDR1 MNHEY, CDR2 SVGEGT. The CDR3 protein is CASISLGQGTSEQYF. In nucleotides, the CDR3 is TGTGCCAGCATTTCACTCGGACAGGGGACGAGCGAGCAGTACTTC.

This clonotype was seen repeatedly, ten times or more. The rearrangement uses TRBV3-1 and TRBJ2-2; the D call may be TRBD1 or TRBD2 (5 bases each). The germline V gene encodes CDR1 LGHDT and CDR2 YNNKEL (reference sequence). V lost 5 bases and J lost 8, with 15 bases in between. The CDR3 contains 14 residues. The CDR3 loop reads CASSSTGTRGELFF. CDR3 coding DNA: TGTGCCAGCAGCTCCACCGGGACCCGAGGGGAGCTGTTTTTT.

This clonotype was detected many times. The chain links TRBV2 to TRBJ2-5; 15 nucleotides match TRBD2. This CDR3 is built from 15 residues. V lost 7 bases to trimming and J lost 5 bases; unmatched junction nucleotides: 5. The V gene's germline CDR1 is SNHLY and CDR2 FYNNEI. This chain's CDR3 is CASTGLAGGLETQYF. The CDR3 DNA reads TGTGCCAGCACGGGACTAGCGGGGGGCCTGGAGACCCAGTACTTC. The full variable domain, in which reference TRBV2 and TRBJ2-5 provide the parts outside the CDR3, is EPEVTQTPSHQVTQMGQEVILRCVPISNHLYFYWYRQILGQKVEFLVSFYNNEISEKSEIFDDQFSVERPDGSNFTLKIRSTKLEDSAMYFCASTGLAGGLETQYFGPGTRLLVL.

Ten or more counts support this clonotype. The J gene is TRBJ2-5, the V gene TRBV7-2, with no clear D. Trimming left V 6 bases short and J 3 bases short, with 11 bases between. Germline CDR1 and CDR2: SGHTA and FQGNSA. The CDR3 covers 13 residues. The CDR3 nucleotides are TGTGCCAGCAGTCCTTACTCCAAAGAGACCCAGTACTTC. Its protein product is CASSPYSKETQYF.

The chain carries TRBV9 and TRBJ2-3, with no clear D. CDR1 SGDLS and CDR2 YYNGEE come from the germline V gene. V was pared by 0 bases and J by 0 bases, with 5 bases between. There are 14 residues in the CDR3. CDR3 in DNA: TGTGCCAGCAGCGTAGGGGCTAGCACAGATACGCAGTATTTT. This encodes CASSVGASTDTQYF.

This clonotype occurred a few times. V and J are TRBV2 and TRBJ1-5; D is unclear. Germline V gene lookup returns CDR1 SNHLY and CDR2 FYNNEI. The CDR3 spans 11 residues. The germline V and J ends were trimmed by 4 bases and 6 bases, with 4 bases remaining between them. The CDR3 DNA sequence: TGTGCCAGCAGTGTTGGTCAGCCCCAGCATTTT. It specifies CASSVGQPQHF.

This clonotype was seen ten or more times. This chain connects TRBV10-3 to TRBJ2-2; D may be TRBD2 (6 bases). Germline loops: CDR1 ENHRY, CDR2 SYGVKD. Trimming shortened V by 8 bases and J by 10 bases, and 20 bases separated the two germline ends. The CDR3 contains 14 residues. CDR3 sequence: CAIRISSARSELFF. The DNA of the CDR3 is TGTGCCATCCGAATTTCTAGCGCCCGGTCGGAGCTGTTTTTT.

This clonotype turned up a few times. The chain uses TRBV7-4 and TRBJ1-2; D is perhaps TRBD1 (6 bases). The CDR3 loop spans 13 amino acids. Deletions cut 5 bases from V and 5 bases from J, with 12 bases between. Germline-derived CDR1 and CDR2 are SGHVT and SQSDAQ. CDR3 nucleotides: TGTGCCAGCAGCGAACAGGGTAGTTATGGCTACACCTTC. Protein product: CASSEQGSYGYTF.

This clonotype was picked up many times. This chain joins TRBV7-9 and TRBJ2-3; TRBD1 agrees at 9 bases. With V trimmed by 8 bases and J by 4 bases, 10 bases remained unmatched. Per germline, CDR1 SEHNR and CDR2 FQNEAQ (reference sequence). This CDR3 has 15 residues. This CDR3 reads CASPRPTGGPDTQYF. DNA of the CDR3: TGTGCCAGCCCGAGGCCTACAGGGGGCCCAGATACGCAGTATTTT.

This clonotype was detected only a few times. V gene TRBV7-9 combines with J gene TRBJ2-3; tentative D call: TRBD1 (6 bases). The CDR3 sequence is 16 residues long. The germline V gene has CDR1 SEHNR and CDR2 FQNEAQ (reference sequence). Trimming took off 5 bases at V and 0 bases at J, with 15 bases between the two ends. CDR3 nucleotides: TGTGCCAGCAGCCCTCGAGTGACAGGTAGCACAGATACGCAGTATTTT. It specifies CASSPRVTGSTDTQYF.

This clonotype showed up many times. The chain employs TRBV12-3 or TRBV12-4 and TRBJ1-4; 8 bases agree with TRBD1. Trimming removed 6 bases from V and 7 bases from J; junction bases left unmatched: 7. The CDR3 length is 14 residues. The CDR3 nucleotides read TGTGCCAGCAGAAACGGACAGGGTGGTGAAAAACTGTTTTTT. Translation: CASRNGQGGEKLFF.